The subject of this entry is one T cell receptor beta chain. The target antigen is unknown. This entry belongs to a study of human T cells and chemical hapten exposure. Study context: 2% DPC was applied to approximately 2 cm by approximately 2 cm of upper inner arm skin for sensitization. Per-sample TCR yield variation was attributed mainly to small pooled library volume differences. Overall study findings and caveats: Counts of TCRs expanded at PT1 correlated positively with patch test score. As the donors had alopecia, their immune response may differ from healthy people's.

TCRdb used MiXCR to reprocess the RACE reads, holding one entry per CDR3 protein. The sample lists tens of thousands of distinct CDR3 sequences, about 10% occurring once. There are 15 residues in the CDR3. The ends lost 3 bases at V and 4 bases at J; junction bases unmatched: 4. Germline CDR1 reads DFQATT; CDR2 reads SNEGSKA (reference sequence). Regarding time point: patch test 2, 6 weeks after DPC sensitization. Treatment described: therapeutic diphenylcyclopropenone sensitization with weekly scalp DPC. The chain employs TRBV20-1 and TRBJ2-3; 13 bases are shared with TRBD2. This material consisted of whole blood, taken in connection with sensitization to the hapten diphenylcyclopropenone (DPC). This receptor was taken from a woman aged 50 to 60 with alopecia areata. Some clones in this sample may be carry-over from other donors' samples. The CDR3 loop is CSASAGLAGADTQYF. The CDR3 bases are TGCAGTGCTAGCGCCGGACTAGCGGGAGCAGATACGCAGTATTTT.